The 20 T cell receptor beta chains presented below share a single source sample, sequenced in a study of cytomegalovirus exposure and HLA in healthy donors. Both 60 Vbeta primers and 13 Jbeta primers went into the PCR. The table came from immunoSEQ multiplex PCR; TCRdb's copy has only in-frame clones and leaves some out. The table shows nearly 110,000 clones, with 77% occurring only once. Source material: PBMCs. These receptors were taken from a male donor in good health and CMV-seronegative.

The chain couples TRBV7-9 to TRBJ2-2, with a tentative D call TRBD2 (6 bases). The germline V gene has CDR1 SEHNR and CDR2 FQNEAQ (reference sequence). Trimming removed 7 bases at V and 4 bases at J, with 16 bases between. CDR3 size: 15 residues. The CDR3 region is CASMAASALTGELFF. The CDR3 region has the DNA TGTGCCAGCATGGCGGCTAGCGCACTCACCGGGGAGCTGTTTTTT.

The sample holds a few counts of this clone. This chain links TRBV6-5 with TRBJ1-2; unclear D gene. The V gene lost 5 bases and the J gene lost 2 bases, with 12 bases spanning the gap. The CDR3 sequence is 14 residues long. Per germline, CDR1 MNHEY and CDR2 SVGAGI. The CDR3, as DNA: TGTGCCAGCAGTGAAGATAGGAGGAACTATGGCTACACCTTC. Translating gives CASSEDRRNYGYTF.

There are a few counts of this clone. The chain joins TRBV23-1 to TRBJ2-3; 7 bases fit TRBD2. TRBV23-1 is known as an ORF, though its function is uncertain. There are 16 residues in the CDR3. Trimming at V came to 0 bases and at J to 3 bases, leaving 6 bases not matched to a gene. This CDR3 reads CASSQSGREQTDTQYF. CDR3 sequence (DNA): TGCGCCAGCAGTCAATCGGGGCGGGAGCAGACAGATACGCAGTATTTT.

The chain combines TRBV4-2 with TRBJ1-2; TRBD1 matches at 9 bases. The germline V gene has CDR1 LGHNA and CDR2 YNFKEQ. The CDR3 contains 18 residues. Trimming took 0 bases from V and 10 from J; bases not matched to a gene: 18. For the CDR3, the DNA is TGTGCCAGCAGCCAAGATGGGACAGGGTCCGTCCGTGGGGACTCCTACACCTTC. Its translation: CASSQDGTGSVRGDSYTF.

The CDR3 DNA is TGTGCCAGCAGTTACCTTAGGACAGCGACCTACGAGCAGTACTTC. It codes for CASSYLRTATYEQYF. The chain uses TRBV6-5 and TRBJ2-7; tentative D call: TRBD1 (6 bases). The germline V and J ends were trimmed by 2 bases and 2 bases, with 13 bases remaining between them. CDR1 is MNHEY and CDR2 is SVGAGI in the germline V gene. This CDR3 is 15 amino acids long.

The V gene is TRBV30, the J gene TRBJ2-7; weak D call: TRBD2 (6 bases). CDR3 size: 13 residues. V gave up 3 bases and J gave up 0 bases, with 9 bases separating them. CDR1 GTSNPN and CDR2 SVGIG come from the germline V gene (reference sequence). As DNA, the CDR3 is TGTGCCTGGAGGGGCGGGATCTCCTACGAGCAGTACTTC. Its protein product is CAWRGGISYEQYF.

This clone was picked up a small number of times. The V call is TRBV19, the J call TRBJ1-1; 7 bases map to TRBD1. Trimming removed 8 bases from V and 5 bases from J; junction bases left unmatched: 5. CDR1 and CDR2 (germline): LNHDA, SQIVND (reference sequence). The CDR3 is 12 residues long. CDR3: CASRQGRTEAFF. The CDR3 DNA is TGTGCCAGTCGACAGGGAAGGACTGAAGCTTTCTTT.

The chain combines TRBV7-3 with TRBJ2-7; D perhaps matches TRBD1 (6 bases). Trimming removed 1 base from V and 4 bases from J, with 11 bases in between. The CDR3 length is 14 residues. The germline V gene has CDR1 SGHTA and CDR2 FQGTGA. CDR3 sequence: CASSLRGRGYEQYF. Here the CDR3 DNA reads TGTGCCAGCAGCTTAAGGGGCAGGGGTTACGAGCAGTACTTC.

The V call is TRBV30, the J call TRBJ2-7; 7 positions agree with TRBD1. The CDR3 is made up of 12 amino acids. Germline lookup yields CDR1 GTSNPN and CDR2 SVGIG (reference sequence). V shed 1 base and J 5 bases; nucleotides not matched to a gene: 2. The CDR3, as DNA: TGTGCCTGGAGTGGAACAGGGGACGAGCAGTACTTC. It translates to CAWSGTGDEQYF.

This rearrangement joins TRBV5-1 to TRBJ2-7, with D possibly matching TRBD1 (5 bases). Germline V gene sequence: CDR1 SGHRS, CDR2 YFSETQ. The CDR3 covers 13 residues. V was trimmed by 7 bases and J by 3 bases, leaving 14 bases between them. The CDR3 DNA follows: TGCGCCAGCGGAAAGGGGAACGACTACGAGCAGTACTTC. This translates into CASGKGNDYEQYF.

The chain joins TRBV5-1 to TRBJ1-3; weak D call: TRBD1 (6 bases). Germline assignment: CDR1 SGHRS and CDR2 YFSETQ. Trimming stripped 3 bases from V and 0 bases from J, with 10 bases between. The CDR3 runs to 15 residues. The CDR3 protein is CASSSTGLSGNTIYF. In DNA, the CDR3 is TGCGCCAGCAGCTCGACAGGACTCTCTGGAAACACCATATATTTT.

The rearrangement uses TRBV5-1 and TRBJ2-1; D gene uncertain. This CDR3 is 12 amino acids long. The ends were cut back, 4 bases at V and 8 bases at J, with 10 bases in the middle. The germline V gene encodes CDR1 SGHRS and CDR2 YFSETQ. The CDR3 sequence: CASSPGIYEQFF. The CDR3 DNA reads TGCGCCAGCAGCCCAGGAATTTATGAGCAGTTCTTC.

This clone has just a few counts. This chain links TRBV5-1 with TRBJ2-1; 12 nucleotides align to TRBD2. The CDR3 totals 15 residues. Germline V gene lookup returns CDR1 SGHRS and CDR2 YFSETQ. V lost 2 bases, J lost 5 bases, and 2 bases stayed unmatched. The CDR3 DNA reads TGCGCCAGCAGCTTCGGACTAGCGGGAAACAATGAGCAGTTCTTC. Protein sequence: CASSFGLAGNNEQFF.

The chain is built from TRBV27 and TRBJ2-1; 12 positions agree with TRBD2. V gave up 6 bases and J gave up 6 bases; unmatched junction bases: 6. CDR3 length equals 15 residues. Germline CDR1 MNHEY, CDR2 SMNVEV (reference sequence). DNA for the CDR3: TGTGCCAGCAGCCATGGACTAGCGGGACCCAATGAGCAGTTCTTC. Residues: CASSHGLAGPNEQFF.

This clone has a handful of counts. CDR3 DNA: TGTGCCAGCAGCTTAGTAAGTTCGAGGGAGAGAGAGACCCAGTACTTC. Amino acids: CASSLVSSRERETQYF. J is TRBJ2-5 and V is TRBV7-9; possibly TRBD2 for D (5 bases). There are 16 residues in the CDR3. CDR1 and CDR2 (germline): SEHNR, FQNEAQ (reference sequence). Trimming took 1 base from V and 4 from J, leaving 16 bases between them.

This clone appeared a single time. The chain has TRBV7-6 and TRBJ2-2; TRBD2 aligns across 9 bases. The V segment lost 1 base and the J segment 7 bases; nucleotides outside the gene matches: 4. Germline V gene sequence: CDR1 SGHVS, CDR2 FNYEAQ. CDR3 length: 15 residues. The CDR3 spells CASSLGSSGIGELFF. CDR3 coding DNA: TGTGCCAGCAGCTTAGGTTCTAGCGGGATCGGGGAGCTGTTTTTT. The complete variable domain, with remaining parts taken from reference TRBV7-6 and TRBJ2-2, reads GAGVSQSPRYKVTKRGQDVALRCDPISGHVSLYWYRQALGQGPEFLTYFNYEAQQDKSGLPNDRFSAERPEGSISTLTIQRTEQRDSAMYRCASSLGSSGIGELFFGEGSRLTVL.

J is TRBJ1-1 and V is TRBV5-1; a possible D gene is TRBD1 (5 bases). Between the trimmed V and J ends, which lost 3 bases and 6 bases, there was a span of 15 bases. From germline, CDR1 is SGHRS and CDR2 YFSETQ. The CDR3 contains 14 residues. CDR3 nucleotides: TGCGCCAGCAGCTCTCAGGGTAGTGGGGCTGAAGCTTTCTTT. This gives the protein CASSSQGSGAEAFF.

The table lists this clone with a count of one. The chain has TRBV7-2 and TRBJ2-1, with D possibly being TRBD2 (6 bases). The CDR3 covers 15 residues. Germline lookup yields CDR1 SGHTA and CDR2 FQGNSA. V dropped 5 bases and J dropped 0 bases, with 11 bases sitting between them. CDR3 bases: TGTGCCAGCAGCCGGGGGTTAGGCTCCTACAATGAGCAGTTCTTC. Translation: CASSRGLGSYNEQFF.

The chain couples TRBV11-3 to TRBJ2-5, with D perhaps matching TRBD1 (5 bases). V was pared by 3 bases and J by 0 bases, with 8 bases between. The CDR3 covers 14 residues. Germline CDR1 and CDR2: SGHNT and YENEEA. CDR3 residues: CASSFRRDQETQYF. CDR3 nucleotide sequence: TGTGCCAGCAGCTTTCGCAGGGACCAAGAGACCCAGTACTTC.

V and J are TRBV27 and TRBJ2-6, with 7 bases that match TRBD2. V lost 6 bases and J lost 2; bases outside the gene matches: 1. The CDR3 runs to 14 residues. CDR1 and CDR2 (germline): MNHEY, SMNVEV (reference sequence). The DNA of the CDR3 is TGTGCCAGCAGAGCGGGAACTGGGGCCAACGTCCTGACTTTC. The encoded protein is CASRAGTGANVLTF.